Sequencing of this TCR beta chain was carried out in a study of radiation and T cells in renal cell carcinoma. Study results and caveats: From baseline, blood top tumor clonotypes peaked at 2 weeks post-radiation.

Described time point: baseline pretreatment blood. Treatment in this sample: 15 Gy SBRT to primary tumor, nephrectomy 4 weeks later. Trimming left V 3 bases short and J 5 bases short, with 5 bases between. Germline-derived CDR1 and CDR2 are SGHRS and YFSETQ. The CDR3 loop spans 11 amino acids. Some clones are missing from TCRdb's copy, which holds only in-frame ones; the method was immunoSEQ multiplex PCR. In the table there are about 140,000 clones, around four fifths of which are singletons. Notes on this clone: As yet, its antigen is unknown.

The sequenced sample was blood, obtained from a patient whose treatment included radiotherapy and nephrectomy. The receptor comes from a woman aged 45-65 years with renal cell carcinoma. The rearrangement links TRBV5-1 to TRBJ2-5; no clear D. The CDR3 reads CASSSSETQYF. In DNA, the CDR3 is TGCGCCAGCAGCTCGTCGGAGACCCAGTACTTC.